A single sample is the source of the 24 T cell receptor beta chains below, sequenced in a study of cytomegalovirus exposure and HLA in healthy donors. Vbeta (60) and Jbeta (13) primers were used in the PCR. Assay: immunoSEQ multiplex PCR; the TCRdb copy retains only in-frame clones and omits some. The sample shows roughly 200,000 clones, approximately 78% of them seen only once. The sequenced material came from PBMCs. These receptors were taken from a middle-aged woman in good health and CMV-seronegative.

This clone was counted once. The chain's CDR3 is CASSQFTSPEQFF. The CDR3 nucleotides read TGCGCCAGCAGCCAATTCACTAGCCCCGAGCAGTTCTTC. The rearrangement uses TRBV4-1 and TRBJ2-1; possibly TRBD2 for D (6 bases). There are 13 residues in the CDR3. The V and J ends lost 2 bases and 10 bases respectively, with 12 bases between them. Per germline, CDR1 MGHRA and CDR2 YSYEKL.

The chain uses TRBV28 and TRBJ1-5; the match to TRBD1 covers 10 bases. Germline V gene lookup returns CDR1 MDHEN and CDR2 SYDVKM. Trimming cost V 3 bases and J 0 bases; bases outside gene matches: 5. The CDR3 is 17 residues long. In DNA form, the CDR3 reads TGTGCCAGCAGTTTCCGGACAGGGGGTTATAGCAATCAGCCCCAGCATTTT. Amino acids: CASSFRTGGYSNQPQHF. Looking up the rest from reference TRBV28 and TRBJ1-5 gives the full variable domain: DVKVTQSSRYLVKRTGEKVFLECVQDMDHENMFWYRQDPGLGLRLIYFSYDVKMKEKGDIPEGYSVSREKKERFSLILESASTNQTSMYLCASSFRTGGYSNQPQHFGDGTRLSIL.

V is TRBV11-3 and J is TRBJ2-3; 7 bases agree with TRBD1. This CDR3 region has 14 residues. CDR1 SGHNT and CDR2 YENEEA come from the germline V gene. J was trimmed by 3 bases and V by 3 bases; bases with no gene match: 3. This CDR3 is CASSLGQRTDTQYF. The CDR3 DNA follows: TGTGCCAGCAGCTTGGGACAGAGGACAGATACGCAGTATTTT.

The chain recombines TRBV7-2 with TRBJ2-7; 8 positions agree with TRBD1. With V trimmed by 7 bases and J by 2 bases, 7 bases remained unmatched. The length of the CDR3 is 14 residues. Germline V lookup: CDR1 SGHTA, CDR2 FQGNSA. The CDR3 region is CASTSNRGAYEQYF. The CDR3 bases are TGTGCCAGCACCTCCAACAGGGGGGCCTACGAGCAGTACTTC.

This chain links TRBV7-2 with TRBJ1-2; D unresolved. This CDR3 contains 13 residues. Trimming left V 1 base short and J 5 bases short, with 8 bases between. Per the germline V gene, CDR1 is SGHTA and CDR2 is FQGNSA. CDR3 amino acids: CASSLGTEYGYTF. CDR3 in DNA: TGTGCCAGCAGCTTAGGCACAGAATATGGCTACACCTTC.

V is TRBV5-1 and J is TRBJ1-1; 11 nucleotides match TRBD1. Germline CDR1 is SGHRS and CDR2 is YFSETQ. The CDR3 is made up of 16 amino acids. With V trimmed by 3 bases and J by 0 bases, 4 bases remained unmatched. CDR3 nucleotide sequence: TGCGCCAGCAGCTGGGACAGGGGGAGAATGAACACTGAAGCTTTCTTT. This sequence encodes CASSWDRGRMNTEAFF.

The rearrangement uses TRBV29-1 and TRBJ1-1; TRBD1 matches at 9 bases. The CDR3 is made up of 13 amino acids. Germline CDR1 and CDR2: SQVTM and ANQGSEA. The V and J ends lost 2 bases and 10 bases, in that order; junction bases with no gene match: 8. The CDR3: CSVEPTDRGRAFF. The DNA for the CDR3 is TGCAGCGTTGAACCTACGGACAGGGGAAGAGCTTTCTTT.

V gene TRBV7-9 combines with J gene TRBJ2-1, with 10 bases lining up with TRBD2. J was trimmed by 4 bases and V by 5 bases; bases with no gene match: 11. Germline lookup yields CDR1 SEHNR and CDR2 FQNEAQ (reference sequence). This CDR3 comprises 17 residues. CDR3 sequence: CASSPAQRTSGYNEQFF. The CDR3 coding sequence is TGTGCCAGCAGCCCAGCTCAAAGGACTAGCGGATACAATGAGCAGTTCTTC.

The CDR3 sequence is CASSFRAEGAGNQPQHF. The CDR3 bases are TGTGCCAGCAGCTTCCGGGCGGAGGGGGCGGGCAATCAGCCCCAGCATTTT. V gene TRBV7-8 combines with J gene TRBJ1-5; 7 bases are shared with TRBD1. CDR1 is SGHVS, CDR2 FQNEAQ, per germline. The CDR3 is 17 residues long. The ends lost 3 bases at V and 2 bases at J; junction bases unmatched: 10.

This chain links TRBV5-1 with TRBJ2-3; TRBD2 aligns across 11 bases. Looked up from germline, CDR1 is SGHRS and CDR2 is YFSETQ. Losses at the gene ends were 3 bases for V and 4 bases for J; bases not matched to a gene: 7. This CDR3 is 16 amino acids long. This CDR3 reads CASSSGLAGPADTQYF. CDR3 DNA sequence: TGCGCCAGCAGCTCCGGACTAGCGGGTCCCGCAGATACGCAGTATTTT.

The chain links TRBV9 to TRBJ1-1; D is unresolved. Germline CDR1 SGDLS, CDR2 YYNGEE. Deletions cut 0 bases from V and 1 base from J, with 10 bases between. The CDR3 contains 15 residues. CDR3 protein: CASSVATGGNTEAFF. CDR3 coding DNA: TGTGCCAGCAGCGTAGCAACGGGAGGGAACACTGAAGCTTTCTTT.

The chain uses TRBV4-1 and TRBJ2-2; maybe TRBD1 (6 bases). The CDR3 has 17 residues. The V end was cut by 1 base, the J end by 6 bases, with 18 bases between. CDR1 and CDR2 from the germline V gene are MGHRA and YSYEKL. CDR3 in amino acids: CASSQGLRAGAPGELFF. The CDR3 nucleotides read TGCGCCAGCAGCCAAGGGCTTAGGGCAGGGGCGCCCGGGGAGCTGTTTTTT.

V usage is TRBV9 and J usage is TRBJ2-2; 7 nucleotides agree with TRBD2. This CDR3 region has 19 residues. Germline assignment: CDR1 SGDLS and CDR2 YYNGEE. Trimming cost V 1 base and J 4 bases; bases outside gene matches: 16. CDR3 coding DNA: TGTGCCAGCAGCGTAACCGAGGGTCTGGAGGGAGGGTTCACCGGGGAGCTGTTTTTT. Translated: CASSVTEGLEGGFTGELFF.

In nucleotides, the CDR3 is TGTGCCAGCTCACCACTTCGGGGTGACGAGCAGTACTTC. Translated: CASSPLRGDEQYF. The rearrangement links TRBV18 to TRBJ2-7, with a possible D match to TRBD2 (5 bases). The V gene lost 1 base and the J gene lost 5 bases, with 9 bases spanning the gap. Germline V CDR1 and CDR2: KGHSH, LQKENI. The CDR3 consists of 13 residues.

The genes are TRBV13 and TRBJ2-3, with TRBD2 as a possible D gene (5 bases). Germline V gene data show CDR1 as PRHDT and CDR2 as FYEKMQ (reference sequence). The CDR3 spans 13 residues. V lost 9 bases, J lost 11 bases, and 21 bases lay in between. CDR3 residues: CASTVISNEGQYF. In DNA, the CDR3 is TGTGCCAGTACAGTGATCAGTAACGAGGGGCAGTATTTT.

The table lists this clone with a few counts. V usage is TRBV2 and J usage is TRBJ1-2; weak D call: TRBD1 (5 bases). The CDR3 is made up of 17 amino acids. Germline V gives CDR1 SNHLY, CDR2 FYNNEI. Trimming cost V 4 bases and J 0 bases, with 18 bases left between them. For the CDR3, the DNA is TGTGCCAGCAGTGCCCACAGGACGAAGAAAACTAACTATGGCTACACCTTC. Protein product: CASSAHRTKKTNYGYTF.

The gene calls are TRBV9 and TRBJ1-3, with a possible D match to TRBD1 (6 bases). CDR1 SGDLS and CDR2 YYNGEE come from the germline V gene. V lost 0 bases and J lost 2, with 15 bases in between. CDR3 size: 17 residues. For the CDR3, the DNA is TGTGCCAGCAGCGTAGATCTAGGGGGAAACACTGGAAACACCATATATTTT. Translating gives CASSVDLGGNTGNTIYF.

V is TRBV10-1 and J is TRBJ2-2; TRBD2 matches at 15 bases. Unmatched junction bases numbered 6, after V lost 3 bases and J lost 1 base. The CDR3 totals 19 residues. Germline CDR1 WNHNN, CDR2 SYGVQD (reference sequence). The CDR3 reads CASSERTGLAGGNTGELFF. CDR3 DNA sequence: TGCGCCAGCAGTGAAAGAACGGGACTAGCGGGAGGGAACACCGGGGAGCTGTTTTTT.

This clone occurred a few times. The chain links TRBV28 to TRBJ2-6, with D perhaps TRBD1 (6 bases). Trimming took 6 bases from V and 2 from J, leaving 11 bases between them. This CDR3 region has 15 residues. CDR1 is MDHEN, CDR2 SYDVKM, per germline. The CDR3 DNA sequence: TGTGCCAGCAGAAACAGGGAACCTGGGGCCAACGTCCTGACTTTC. Protein product: CASRNREPGANVLTF.

The V call is TRBV19, the J call TRBJ1-2, with 10 bases lining up with TRBD1. V lost 10 bases and J lost 4; bases outside the gene matches: 9. Germline CDR1 LNHDA, CDR2 SQIVND (reference sequence). The CDR3 contains 14 residues. The CDR3 here is CATMDRGTSYGYTF. The CDR3 DNA reads as TGTGCCACGATGGACAGGGGGACATCCTATGGCTACACCTTC.

The V call is TRBV30, the J call TRBJ1-4; D is perhaps TRBD1 (5 bases). The CDR3 covers 16 residues. Between the trimmed V and J ends, which lost 2 bases and 4 bases, there was a span of 17 bases. Germline values: CDR1 GTSNPN, CDR2 SVGIG (reference sequence). The CDR3 DNA sequence: TGTGCCTGGAGTAGTCAGGGTGGAAGGAATAATGAAAAACTGTTTTTT. Its translation is CAWSSQGGRNNEKLFF.

The chain has TRBV7-6 and TRBJ2-1; 9 positions agree with TRBD1. With 1 base clipped from V and 9 bases from J, the junction kept 1 base outside the gene matches. The CDR3 sequence is 13 residues long. Germline CDR1 is SGHVS and CDR2 is FNYEAQ. The CDR3 reads CASSLDRGREQFF. CDR3 DNA: TGTGCCAGCAGCTTAGACAGGGGGCGTGAGCAGTTCTTC.

Details on this clone: One end of the junction fails to match germline, which may point to a read error. The gene calls are TRBV7-3 and TRBJ1-4, with unresolved D. The germline V gene has CDR1 SGHTA and CDR2 FQGTGA. CDR3 length: 13 residues. In DNA, the CDR3 is TGTGCCAGCAGCTTTAGTCGCGGTGAAAAACTATTTTTT. Its translation: CASSFSRGEKLFF.

V gene TRBV27 combines with J gene TRBJ2-6, with TRBD1 matching 7 bases. The V gene end was trimmed by 5 bases and the J gene end by 1 base; junction bases not matched to a gene: 2. The CDR3 is made up of 15 amino acids. Per the germline V gene, CDR1 is MNHEY and CDR2 is SMNVEV (reference sequence). The CDR3 region is CASSETGSGANVLTF. The DNA for the CDR3 is TGTGCCAGCAGTGAGACAGGGTCTGGGGCCAACGTCCTGACTTTC.